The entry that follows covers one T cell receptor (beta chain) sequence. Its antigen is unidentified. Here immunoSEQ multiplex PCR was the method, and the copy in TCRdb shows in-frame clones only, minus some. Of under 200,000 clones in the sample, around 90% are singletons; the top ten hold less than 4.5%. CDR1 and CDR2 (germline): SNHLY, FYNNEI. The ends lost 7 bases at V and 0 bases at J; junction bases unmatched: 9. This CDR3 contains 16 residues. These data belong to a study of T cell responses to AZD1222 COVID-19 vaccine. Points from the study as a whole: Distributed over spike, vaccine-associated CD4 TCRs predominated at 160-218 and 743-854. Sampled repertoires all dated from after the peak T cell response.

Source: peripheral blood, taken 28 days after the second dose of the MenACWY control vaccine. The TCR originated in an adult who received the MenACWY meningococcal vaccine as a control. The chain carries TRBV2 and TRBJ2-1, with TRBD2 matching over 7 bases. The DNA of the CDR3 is TGTGCCAGCAAAGGGAGGCGGGAGAGCTCCTACAATGAGCAGTTCTTC. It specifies CASKGRRESSYNEQFF.